One TCR beta chain is described in this entry. This CDR3 is built from 15 residues. Germline loops: CDR1 SGHRS, CDR2 YFSETQ. The ends lost 4 bases at V and 5 bases at J; junction bases unmatched: 6. The entry originates in a study of shared clonotypes between healthy human individuals. Clones were read by immunoSEQ multiplex PCR, and TCRdb kept only the in-frame ones, dropping some. The sample consists of around 700,000 clones, roughly 70% of them appearing once. The chain is built from TRBV5-1 and TRBJ1-4; 9 bases fit TRBD1. What was sequenced was memory CD4+ T cells sorted from blood. Subset noted: CD45RA-negative fraction. The TCR comes from a young woman in good health. Written as DNA, the CDR3 is TGCGCCAGCAGCCTAAGAGGGACAGGGAATGAAAAACTGTTTTTT. Translating it yields CASSLRGTGNEKLFF.